The 5 T cell receptor beta chains presented below share a single source sample, sequenced in a study of shared clonotypes between healthy human individuals. Repertoires were generated with immunoSEQ multiplex PCR, while TCRdb's copy carries only in-frame clones and drops some. The table has roughly 1,100,000 clones, about three quarters seen once; the top ten hold roughly 1.4%. The sequenced sample consisted of memory CD4+ T cells sorted from blood. The subset denotes: CD45RA-negative fraction. The receptors were sampled from a man aged 18 to 35 in good health.

The V and J genes are TRBV4-1 and TRBJ2-6; D ambiguous. The CDR3 runs 17 residues. Trimming took off 0 bases at V and 0 bases at J, with 9 bases between the two ends. In germline, CDR1 is MGHRA, CDR2 YSYEKL. In DNA form, the CDR3 reads TGCGCCAGCAGCCAAGAATTCGGTCTCTCTGGGGCCAACGTCCTGACTTTC. This codes for CASSQEFGLSGANVLTF.

V and J are TRBV18 and TRBJ2-1, with 10 bases fitting TRBD2. V was clipped by 3 bases and J by 9 bases; unmatched bases: 11. CDR1 KGHSH and CDR2 LQKENI come from the germline V gene. This CDR3 region has 16 residues. CDR3 amino acids: CASSPPSQGLASEQFF. For the CDR3, the DNA is TGTGCCAGCTCACCGCCCTCTCAGGGACTAGCGAGTGAGCAGTTCTTC.

The DNA for the CDR3 is TGTGCCAGCAGCTCATCTCTCGGCGGGAGCTTAAGGAATGAGCAGTTCTTC. Encoded protein: CASSSSLGGSLRNEQFF. The chain joins TRBV5-4 to TRBJ2-1, with 7 bases matching TRBD2. V trimming: 3 bases; J trimming: 7 bases; junction bases outside the gene matches: 16. This CDR3 contains 17 residues. Germline assignment: CDR1 SGHNT and CDR2 YYREEE (reference sequence).

The V call is TRBV27, the J call TRBJ2-7; D perhaps matches TRBD1 (6 bases). The CDR3 contains 15 residues. In germline, CDR1 is MNHEY, CDR2 SMNVEV (reference sequence). Trimming took 2 bases from V and 2 from J, leaving 13 bases between them. The CDR3 region has the DNA TGTGCCAGCAGTTTAAAAGGACAGCCTCCCTACGAGCAGTACTTC. Its protein product is CASSLKGQPPYEQYF.

This clone was found many times. The rearrangement links TRBV6-6 to TRBJ1-4, with D perhaps matching TRBD1 (5 bases). V was trimmed by 10 bases and J by 0 bases, leaving 9 bases between them. In germline, CDR1 is MNHNY, CDR2 SVGAGI (reference sequence). The CDR3 loop spans 13 amino acids. The CDR3 protein is CATRTSTNEKLFF. CDR3 nucleotides: TGTGCCACCCGGACATCAACTAATGAAAAACTGTTTTTT.